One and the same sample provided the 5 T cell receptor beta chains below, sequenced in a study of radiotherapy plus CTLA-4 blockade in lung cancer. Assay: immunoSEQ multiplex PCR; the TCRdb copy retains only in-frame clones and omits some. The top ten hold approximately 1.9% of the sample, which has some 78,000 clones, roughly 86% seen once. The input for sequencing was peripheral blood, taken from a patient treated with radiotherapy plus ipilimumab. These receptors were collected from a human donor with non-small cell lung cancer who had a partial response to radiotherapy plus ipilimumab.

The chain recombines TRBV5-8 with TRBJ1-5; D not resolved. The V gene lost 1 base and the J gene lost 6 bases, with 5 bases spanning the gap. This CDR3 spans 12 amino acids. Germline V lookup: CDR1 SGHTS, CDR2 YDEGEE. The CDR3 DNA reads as TGTGCCAGCAGCTTGCGGGGTCAGCCCCAGCATTTT. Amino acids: CASSLRGQPQHF.

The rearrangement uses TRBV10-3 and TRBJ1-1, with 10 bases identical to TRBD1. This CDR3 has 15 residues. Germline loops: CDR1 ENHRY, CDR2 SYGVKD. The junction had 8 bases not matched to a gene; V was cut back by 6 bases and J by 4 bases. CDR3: CAIRPPGQGSTEAFF. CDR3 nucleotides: TGTGCCATCAGACCCCCGGGACAGGGGTCCACTGAAGCTTTCTTT.

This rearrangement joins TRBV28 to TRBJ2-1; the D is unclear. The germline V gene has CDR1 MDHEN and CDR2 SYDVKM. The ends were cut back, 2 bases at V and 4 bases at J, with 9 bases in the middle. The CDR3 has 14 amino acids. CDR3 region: CASSLDLVYNEQFF. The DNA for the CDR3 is TGTGCCAGCAGTTTAGACTTGGTATACAATGAGCAGTTCTTC.

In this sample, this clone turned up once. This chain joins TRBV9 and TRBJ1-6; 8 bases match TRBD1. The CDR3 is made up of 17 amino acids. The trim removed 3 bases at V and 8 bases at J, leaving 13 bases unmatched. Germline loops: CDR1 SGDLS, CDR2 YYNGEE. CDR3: CASSARGLMELDSPLHF. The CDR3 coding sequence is TGTGCCAGCAGCGCCAGGGGGCTTATGGAATTGGATTCACCCCTCCACTTT.

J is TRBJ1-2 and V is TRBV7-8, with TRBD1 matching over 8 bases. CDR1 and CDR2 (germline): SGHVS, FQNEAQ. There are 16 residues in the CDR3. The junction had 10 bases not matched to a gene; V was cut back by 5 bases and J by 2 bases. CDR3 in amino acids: CASSPERDRTNYGYTF. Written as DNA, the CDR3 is TGTGCCAGCAGCCCAGAAAGGGACAGGACCAACTATGGCTACACCTTC.